The source of this TCR beta chain is a study of cytomegalovirus exposure and HLA in healthy donors. Nominally healthy donors provided the samples, though records likely missed some immune exposures. Trimming cost V 0 bases and J 2 bases, with 20 bases left between them. The germline V gene has CDR1 LGHNA and CDR2 YSLEER. This CDR3 has 19 amino acids. Both 60 Vbeta primers and 13 Jbeta primers went into the PCR. Clones were sequenced by immunoSEQ multiplex PCR, and TCRdb holds only the in-frame ones, with some missing. Of roughly 130,000 clones in the sample, 73% were seen once. J is TRBJ1-5 and V is TRBV4-3; D uncertain. The sample was PBMCs. This receptor was obtained from a woman in her thirties or forties in good health and CMV-seronegative. CDR3 region: CASSQDIGEVGYGNQPQHF. As DNA, the CDR3 is TGCGCCAGCAGCCAAGATATCGGGGAGGTTGGATATGGCAATCAGCCCCAGCATTTT.